This TCR beta chain was obtained from a study of blood T cell repertoires in COVID-19. On the study more broadly: PBMCs, B-cell-depleted T cells, or T cells provided the cDNA or gDNA that made up the material.

Libraries were prepared by immunoSEQ multiplex PCR; TCRdb keeps only in-frame clonotypes and omits some of them. The table records more than 200,000 clones, approximately 86% of them present only once. V lost 7 bases, J lost 2 bases, and 9 bases lay in between. The CDR3 spans 12 residues. From germline, CDR1 is SGHNT and CDR2 YYREEE (reference sequence). The sequencing sample was made of peripheral blood. The chain combines TRBV5-4 with TRBJ2-5, with D possibly being TRBD1 (6 bases). This receptor was taken from a man younger than 45 with active or convalescent COVID-19. CDR3 protein: CASGTRQETQYF. The CDR3, as DNA: TGTGCCAGCGGGACACGGCAAGAGACCCAGTACTTC. The full variable domain, completed using reference TRBV5-4 and TRBJ2-5, is ETGVTQSPTHLIKTRGQQVTLRCSSQSGHNTVSWYQQALGQGPQFIFQYYREEENGRGNFPPRFSGLQFPNYSSELNVNALELDDSALYLCASGTRQETQYFGPGTRLLVL.